Sequencing of this TCR beta chain was carried out in a study of blood T cell repertoires in COVID-19. Study in general: Researchers got acute and convalescent COVID-19 samples from the United States, Italy and Spain. T cells, B-cell-depleted T cells, or PBMCs supplied cDNA or gDNA.

Authors' analysis steps: For nucleated cells, counts were estimated from reference gene primer amplification. TCRdb's table, derived via immunoSEQ multiplex PCR, lists solely in-frame clones and lacks some. That table is the source of V, J and clone size, and D and trimming were worked out from the DNA. The sample carries roughly 260,000 clones, about four fifths recorded once. There are 15 residues in the CDR3. Germline CDR1 and CDR2: SGHDT and YYEEEE. V was shortened by 0 bases and J by 4 bases, with 12 bases between the two germline ends. This chain joins TRBV5-6 and TRBJ2-3; D call uncertain. Material: peripheral blood. The source of this sequence is a young woman with acute or convalescent COVID-19. CDR3 in amino acids: CASSLETRGADTQYF. In nucleotides, the CDR3 is TGTGCCAGCAGCTTGGAAACTCGAGGTGCAGATACGCAGTATTTT.